The present entry profiles one T cell receptor (beta chain) with its context. The source of the sample is a study of T cell changes during pregnancy in multiple sclerosis. TCRdb keeps only in-frame clones here, not all; method: immunoSEQ multiplex PCR. Of about 32,000 clones listed, around 90% are singletons. This receptor was obtained from a female donor in good health, enrolled as a control in a pregnancy study. The sequenced sample was CD4+ T cells from peripheral blood mononuclear cells, obtained after pregnancy.

This CDR3 reads CASSLVGRAQETQYF. DNA for the CDR3: TGTGCCAGCAGCTTGGTCGGCAGGGCACAGGAGACCCAGTACTTC. The rearrangement joins TRBV5-6 to TRBJ2-5; the D gene is possibly TRBD1 (5 bases). The CDR3 length is 15 residues. Per germline, CDR1 SGHDT and CDR2 YYEEEE. V was cut by 0 bases and J by 5 bases, with 14 bases left in between.